The rows below give T cell receptor beta chains drawn from one sample of a study of blood T cell repertoires in COVID-19. Here immunoSEQ multiplex PCR was the method, and the copy in TCRdb shows in-frame clones only, minus some. Of over 200,000 clones in the sample, approximately 89% are singletons; the top ten hold 2% to 2.5%. Sequenced material: PBMCs or T cells enriched from blood (not recorded which). The receptors shown here come from a woman in her thirties or forties with acute COVID-19. Both conserved end residues are part of each CDR3. A D gene is named only where the DNA matches it firmly. Clone size is shown for a subset of rows, as once, few, many or a class of expanded clone.

v_gene: TRBV5-4; d_gene: NA; abundance: NA; j_gene: TRBJ1-3; CDR3nt: TGTGCCAGCAGCTTGACAGGGCTGGAATCTGGAAACACCATATATTTT; CDR3aa: CASSLTGLESGNTIYF
v_gene: TRBV7-8; d_gene: NA; abundance: NA; j_gene: TRBJ2-6; CDR3nt: TGTGCCAGCAGCTTAAGCCGGGACACCTCTGGGGCCAACGTCCTGACTTTC; CDR3aa: CASSLSRDTSGANVLTF
v_gene: TRBV7-2; d_gene: TRBD2; abundance: once; j_gene: TRBJ2-1; CDR3nt: TGTGCCAGCAGCTTAAGTGCGGGAGGGTACAATGAGCAGTTCTTC; CDR3aa: CASSLSAGGYNEQFF
v_gene: TRBV6-1; d_gene: NA; abundance: few; j_gene: TRBJ1-3; CDR3nt: TGTGCCAGCAGTGAAAGTCCAGGGGCCTCTGGAAACACCATATATTTT; CDR3aa: CASSESPGASGNTIYF
v_gene: TRBV18; d_gene: NA; abundance: once; j_gene: TRBJ2-3; CDR3nt: TGTGCCAGCTCCGAGGGCCCCACAGATACGCAGTATTTT; CDR3aa: CASSEGPTDTQYF
v_gene: TRBV9; d_gene: NA; abundance: NA; j_gene: TRBJ1-3; CDR3nt: TGTGCCAGCAGCGTAGTCCCCACCGGCCAGGGTATCATATATTTT; CDR3aa: CASSVVPTGQGIIYF
v_gene: TRBV2; d_gene: NA; abundance: NA; j_gene: TRBJ1-1; CDR3nt: TGTGCCAGCAGTGAAGTGGGGGTTAGGGGGACTGAAGCTTTCTTT; CDR3aa: CASSEVGVRGTEAFF
v_gene: TRBV4-3; d_gene: NA; abundance: NA; j_gene: TRBJ2-3; CDR3nt: TGCGCCAGCAGCCAATCGGGCACAGATACGCAGTATTTT; CDR3aa: CASSQSGTDTQYF
v_gene: TRBV7-9; d_gene: TRBD1; abundance: NA; j_gene: TRBJ1-2; CDR3nt: TGTGCCAGCAGCTCGACAGGGATGCTGGGTGGCTACACCTTC; CDR3aa: CASSSTGMLGGYTF
v_gene: TRBV5-1; d_gene: TRBD1; abundance: NA; j_gene: TRBJ2-1; CDR3nt: TGCGCCAGCAGCCGGGACAGGGCACATGAGCAGTTCTTC; CDR3aa: CASSRDRAHEQFF
v_gene: TRBV10-3; d_gene: NA; abundance: NA; j_gene: TRBJ1-1; CDR3nt: TGTGCCATCAGGACCCCTCCGGGGAACACTGAAGCTTTCTTT; CDR3aa: CAIRTPPGNTEAFF
v_gene: TRBV5-1; d_gene: NA; abundance: NA; j_gene: TRBJ1-4; CDR3nt: TGCGCCAGCAGCTTGGGAGTGGGGCGGAGTAATGAAAAACTGTTTTTT; CDR3aa: CASSLGVGRSNEKLFF
v_gene: TRBV30; d_gene: TRBD1; abundance: NA; j_gene: TRBJ1-5; CDR3nt: TGTGCCTGGAGTGTAGGGGTAGGGGGCGGCAATCAGCCCCAGCATTTT; CDR3aa: CAWSVGVGGGNQPQHF
v_gene: TRBV18; d_gene: TRBD2; abundance: NA; j_gene: TRBJ2-1; CDR3nt: TGTGCCAGCTCACCGCTGGCTAGCGGGGGGGCAGTCGATGAGCAGTTCTTC; CDR3aa: CASSPLASGGAVDEQFF
v_gene: TRBV7-9; d_gene: NA; abundance: NA; j_gene: TRBJ1-4; CDR3nt: TGTGCCAGCAGCTTAGTTTCGTCGAAGCCCCTTCGTGAAAAACTGTTTTTT; CDR3aa: CASSLVSSKPLREKLFF
v_gene: TRBV27; d_gene: TRBD2; abundance: NA; j_gene: TRBJ2-2; CDR3nt: TGTGCCAGCAGGGTAGCGGGTACCCTCACCGGGGAGCTGTTTTTT; CDR3aa: CASRVAGTLTGELFF
v_gene: TRBV18; d_gene: TRBD1; abundance: NA; j_gene: TRBJ1-3; CDR3nt: TGTGCCAGCTCGCCCTCTGGACAGGGGGCTAGTGGAAACACCATATATTTT; CDR3aa: CASSPSGQGASGNTIYF
v_gene: TRBV5-6; d_gene: NA; abundance: once; j_gene: TRBJ2-2; CDR3nt: TGTGCCAGCAGCTGGGCGGGACCGGGGACCGGGGAGCTGTTTTTT; CDR3aa: CASSWAGPGTGELFF
v_gene: TRBV30; d_gene: TRBD2; abundance: NA; j_gene: TRBJ2-4; CDR3nt: TGTGCCTGGAGTAAGCGGGAGACGAACATTCAGTACTTC; CDR3aa: CAWSKRETNIQYF
v_gene: TRBV19; d_gene: TRBD1; abundance: NA; j_gene: TRBJ1-1; CDR3nt: TGTGCCAGTAGTTCCGGGACAGGGAGAGTCACTGAAGCTTTCTTT; CDR3aa: CASSSGTGRVTEAFF
v_gene: TRBV4-1; d_gene: NA; abundance: NA; j_gene: TRBJ1-6; CDR3nt: TGCGCCAGCAGCCAAAGCTACAGATCACCCCTCCACTTT; CDR3aa: CASSQSYRSPLHF
v_gene: TRBV4-3; d_gene: TRBD1; abundance: NA; j_gene: TRBJ2-6; CDR3nt: TGCGCCAGCAGCCAAGGGCTAGGGGGCGCGCCTGGGGCCAACGTCCTGACTTTC; CDR3aa: CASSQGLGGAPGANVLTF
v_gene: TRBV7-9; d_gene: NA; abundance: once; j_gene: TRBJ2-5; CDR3nt: TGTGCCAGCAGCCCATTTTCGGGGGAAGAGACCCAGTACTTC; CDR3aa: CASSPFSGEETQYF
v_gene: TRBV28; d_gene: NA; abundance: NA; j_gene: TRBJ1-2; CDR3nt: TGTGCCAGCAGCCCCCATGTTGATGGCTACACCTTC; CDR3aa: CASSPHVDGYTF
v_gene: TRBV5-6; d_gene: NA; abundance: NA; j_gene: TRBJ2-7; CDR3nt: TGTGCCAGCAGCCGGGTCTCCTACGAGCAGTACTTC; CDR3aa: CASSRVSYEQYF
v_gene: TRBV9; d_gene: TRBD2; abundance: NA; j_gene: TRBJ2-1; CDR3nt: TGTGCCAGCGGGACTAGCGGGAGGGAAGACAATGAGCAGTTCTTC; CDR3aa: CASGTSGREDNEQFF
v_gene: TRBV12-3/TRBV12-4; d_gene: NA; abundance: NA; j_gene: TRBJ2-1; CDR3nt: TGTGCCAGCAGTTTAAGGGACTCCGCGTTCTTC; CDR3aa: CASSLRDSAFF
v_gene: TRBV10-3; d_gene: TRBD1; abundance: NA; j_gene: TRBJ1-4; CDR3nt: TGTGCCATCAGTGATTCCCCGGGACAGGGTCATGAAAAACTGTTTTTT; CDR3aa: CAISDSPGQGHEKLFF
v_gene: TRBV10-1; d_gene: NA; abundance: NA; j_gene: TRBJ2-1; CDR3nt: TGCGCCAGCAGTGACCTGGCGGGGACGTACAATGAGCAGTTCTTC; CDR3aa: CASSDLAGTYNEQFF